Following are 14 T cell receptor beta chains from one sample sequenced in a study of cytomegalovirus exposure and HLA in healthy donors. 13 Jbeta primers and 60 Vbeta primers were used for the PCR. Libraries were prepared by immunoSEQ multiplex PCR; TCRdb keeps only in-frame clonotypes and omits some of them. The sample shows 120,000 to 150,000 clones, over 60% of them seen only once. Sequencing was done on a sample of PBMCs. All receptors derive from a woman aged 55-69 years in good health and CMV-seronegative.

V gene TRBV7-2 combines with J gene TRBJ2-7, with 9 bases that match TRBD1. Trimming at V came to 0 bases and at J to 7 bases, leaving 7 bases not matched to a gene. CDR3 length equals 15 residues. Looked up from germline, CDR1 is SGHTA and CDR2 is FQGNSA. The CDR3 DNA is TGTGCCAGCAGCTTAGCCGGGGACAGGGCGAGGGAGCAGTACTTC. It codes for CASSLAGDRAREQYF. Supplemented by reference TRBV7-2 and TRBJ2-7, the full variable domain reads GAGVSQSPSNKVTEKGKDVELRCDPISGHTALYWYRQSLGQGLEFLIYFQGNSAPDKSGLPSDRFSAERTGGSVSTLTIQRTQQEDSAVYLCASSLAGDRAREQYFGPGTRLTVT.

The CDR3 protein is CASSLGQGGGQPQHF. As DNA, the CDR3 is TGCGCCAGCAGCCTGGGGCAGGGAGGCGGTCAGCCCCAGCATTTT. The V and J genes are TRBV5-1 and TRBJ1-5, with D maybe TRBD1 (5 bases). CDR1 is SGHRS and CDR2 is YFSETQ in the germline V gene. Trimming pared 4 bases from V and 6 bases from J, leaving 17 bases between. CDR3 length equals 15 residues.

This rearrangement joins TRBV19 to TRBJ1-5; D perhaps matches TRBD1 (5 bases). The CDR3 runs to 13 residues. Germline V gene sequence: CDR1 LNHDA, CDR2 SQIVND (reference sequence). The V and J ends lost 8 bases and 3 bases respectively, with 11 bases between them. The CDR3 loop reads CASGAKINQPQHF. The CDR3 DNA follows: TGTGCCAGTGGGGCCAAGATCAATCAGCCCCAGCATTTT.

The CDR3 spells CAISESLGQEQYF. DNA for the CDR3: TGTGCCATCAGTGAGTCGTTGGGACAGGAGCAGTACTTC. This chain connects TRBV10-3 to TRBJ2-7, with 7 bases matching TRBD1. CDR3 length: 13 amino acids. J lost 7 bases, V lost 0 bases, and 3 bases had no gene match. CDR1 ENHRY and CDR2 SYGVKD come from the germline V gene.

The V call is TRBV10-3, the J call TRBJ2-7, with D unresolved. This CDR3 is 12 amino acids long. Trimming stripped 4 bases from V and 5 bases from J, with 9 bases between. The germline V gene encodes CDR1 ENHRY and CDR2 SYGVKD. The DNA for the CDR3 is TGTGCCATCAGTGTTTTGGCGGACGAGCAGTACTTC. It specifies CAISVLADEQYF.

The chain links TRBV14 to TRBJ1-4; perhaps TRBD1 as D (6 bases). Germline CDR1 SGHDN, CDR2 FVKESK. With 4 bases removed from V and 7 bases from J, the gap between germline ends came to 16 bases. The CDR3 loop spans 15 amino acids. The chain's CDR3 is CASSLIDRPSEKLFF. The CDR3 coding sequence is TGTGCCAGCAGCCTGATCGACAGGCCGAGTGAAAAACTGTTTTTT.

The V gene is TRBV7-2, the J gene TRBJ2-7; TRBD2 matches 7 bases. Germline CDR1 SGHTA, CDR2 FQGNSA. The CDR3 spans 13 residues. V was pared by 4 bases and J by 1 base, with 1 base of the junction left unmatched. The CDR3, as DNA: TGTGCCAGCAGCTCCGGGGGGTCCTACGAGCAGTACTTC. It yields the protein CASSSGGSYEQYF.

This CDR3 is CASSQKRGGLDEQYF. CDR3 sequence (DNA): TGTGCCAGCAGTCAAAAGCGGGGGGGCCTTGACGAGCAGTACTTC. The chain links TRBV5-4 to TRBJ2-7, with 10 bases fitting TRBD2. Per germline, CDR1 SGHNT and CDR2 YYREEE (reference sequence). The CDR3 has 15 residues. With V trimmed by 5 bases and J by 5 bases, 10 bases remained unmatched.

This clone was recorded a few times. The chain has TRBV7-2 and TRBJ2-7; 10 nucleotides match TRBD2. This CDR3 has 16 amino acids. The V gene's germline CDR1 is SGHTA and CDR2 FQGNSA. After removal of 0 bases from V and 2 bases from J, the junction contained 4 bases not matched to a gene. DNA for the CDR3: TGTGCCAGCAGCTTAGCCCTAGCGGGGGCTGCCTACGAGCAGTACTTC. Amino acid sequence: CASSLALAGAAYEQYF.

The V call is TRBV6-5, the J call TRBJ1-1; 7 nucleotides agree with TRBD1. J lost 7 bases, V lost 6 bases, and 11 bases had no gene match. Germline CDR1 is MNHEY and CDR2 is SVGAGI. This CDR3 comprises 14 residues. The CDR3 DNA is TGTGCCAGCAGAGATCCGAACCCAGGGGGTGAAGCTTTCTTT. It specifies CASRDPNPGGEAFF.

The chain links TRBV28 to TRBJ1-1; D call uncertain. The CDR3 consists of 14 residues. The germline CDR1 and CDR2 sequences are MDHEN and SYDVKM. Trimming took off 6 bases at V and 4 bases at J, with 15 bases between the two ends. CDR3 nucleotide sequence: TGTGCCAGCAGCCTCAACCCGTTCGGCACTGAAGCTTTCTTT. It is translated as CASSLNPFGTEAFF.

The rearrangement joins TRBV18 to TRBJ2-5; D is undetermined. CDR1 and CDR2 from the germline V gene are KGHSH and LQKENI. V lost 4 bases to trimming and J lost 0 bases, with 12 bases between them. The length of the CDR3 is 15 residues. In DNA, the CDR3 is TGTGCCAGCTCACGGGCATTTGGGTACCAAGAGACCCAGTACTTC. Translating it yields CASSRAFGYQETQYF.

Worth noting for this clone: Different DNA sequences within this sample yield the same CDR3. Here the CDR3 reads CASSVTGSSGNTIYF. The CDR3 nucleotides read TGTGCCAGCAGCGTTACAGGATCCTCTGGAAACACCATATATTTT. V usage is TRBV9 and J usage is TRBJ1-3; weak D call: TRBD1 (5 bases). V lost 2 bases to trimming and J lost 0 bases, with 9 bases between them. Per the germline V gene, CDR1 is SGDLS and CDR2 is YYNGEE. The CDR3 length is 15 residues.

The V call is TRBV9, the J call TRBJ2-2, with D perhaps matching TRBD1 (5 bases). Looked up from germline, CDR1 is SGDLS and CDR2 is YYNGEE. The CDR3 extends over 14 amino acids. Trimming cost V 1 base and J 7 bases, with 11 bases left between them. The CDR3 DNA is TGTGCCAGCAGCGTAAGGGGCTATGGCGGGGAGCTGTTTTTT. This encodes CASSVRGYGGELFF.